The sequence of this TCR beta chain was determined in a study of blood T cell repertoires in COVID-19. Trimming took 0 bases from V and 6 from J, leaving 12 bases between them. The germline gives CDR1 SGHRS, CDR2 YFSETQ. This CDR3 region has 15 residues. Here immunoSEQ multiplex PCR was the method, and the copy in TCRdb shows in-frame clones only, minus some. The sample lists some 120,000 clones; around 88% were seen once. The rearrangement links TRBV5-1 to TRBJ2-2, with D uncertain. Sequencing was performed on peripheral blood. This clonotype was obtained from a human donor with acute or convalescent COVID-19. The donor label of this sample is uncertain. CDR3 coding DNA: TGCGCCAGCAGCTTGGCTGGCAGTGATGCCGGGGAGCTGTTTTTT. Protein product: CASSLAGSDAGELFF.